This T cell receptor beta chain was sequenced in a study of PD-1 blockade in classical Hodgkin lymphoma. Study conclusions and caveats: According to reports, newly diagnosed patients had lower baseline TCR diversity than healthy donors, and relapsed/refractory patients had lower baseline TCR diversity still.

Note on this clone: Its target is not known.

This CDR3 region has 12 residues. Trimming took 10 bases from V and 1 from J, leaving 5 bases between them. Germline V CDR1 and CDR2: MNHNY, SVGAGI (reference sequence). Profiling relied on immunoSEQ multiplex PCR, and the TCRdb table lists in-frame clones only, not all of them. This sample has tens of thousands of clones, with less than 85% found just once. There was relapse after autologous stem cell transplantation in every patient, and there was variation in brentuximab vedotin exposure. V is TRBV6-6 and J is TRBJ2-6; D ambiguous. This receptor was taken from a human donor with classical Hodgkin lymphoma. Sequencing was performed on peripheral blood mononuclear cells (PBMCs), taken before the second cycle of nivolumab. CDR3 region: CATLSGANVLTF. The CDR3 nucleotides read TGTGCCACCCTATCTGGGGCCAACGTCCTGACTTTC.